These 30 T cell receptor beta chains were sequenced from one sample in a study of blood T cell repertoires in COVID-19. Profiling relied on immunoSEQ multiplex PCR, and the TCRdb table lists in-frame clones only, not all of them. The repertoire holds around 58,000 clones, with 88% as singletons. Sample: peripheral blood. The receptor set was obtained from a human donor in a cohort sampled during active COVID-19.

The chain uses TRBV3-1 (or the pseudogene TRBV3-2) and TRBJ2-2; D ambiguous. Germline CDR1 LGHDT, CDR2 YNNKEL (reference sequence). CDR3 length: 14 residues. V was pared by 8 bases and J by 0 bases, with 10 bases between. The CDR3 DNA follows: TGTGCCAGCGGCCGTCGTACGAACACCGGGGAGCTGTTTTTT. Amino acids: CASGRRTNTGELFF.

The J gene is TRBJ1-1, the V gene TRBV10-3; weak D call: TRBD1 (6 bases). The germline V gene encodes CDR1 ENHRY and CDR2 SYGVKD. The CDR3 totals 14 residues. V was shortened by 7 bases and J by 1 base, with 13 bases between the two germline ends. The CDR3, as DNA: TGTGCCATCAATAACAGGGCGGCGAACACTGAAGCTTTCTTT. Amino acid sequence: CAINNRAANTEAFF.

This chain joins TRBV19 and TRBJ1-2; D is unclear. The germline V gene has CDR1 LNHDA and CDR2 SQIVND (reference sequence). The CDR3 has 13 amino acids. V was shortened by 4 bases and J by 6 bases, with 12 bases between the two germline ends. The CDR3 sequence is CASSSGRNDGYTF. CDR3 coding DNA: TGTGCCAGTAGTAGTGGCAGAAATGATGGCTACACCTTC.

In this sample, this clone turned up a few times. V and J are TRBV4-1 and TRBJ1-2; 8 bases map to TRBD1. This CDR3 spans 15 amino acids. Germline assignment: CDR1 MGHRA and CDR2 YSYEKL. Losses at the gene ends were 3 bases for V and 7 bases for J; bases not matched to a gene: 10. CDR3 in amino acids: CASSHPRTGLGGYTF. The DNA for the CDR3 is TGCGCCAGCAGCCATCCCAGGACAGGGCTCGGTGGCTACACCTTC.

V and J are TRBV20-1 and TRBJ2-7, with 9 positions matching TRBD1. The CDR3 is 15 residues long. CDR1 and CDR2 (germline): DFQATT, SNEGSKA (reference sequence). The V gene end was trimmed by 3 bases and the J gene end by 4 bases; junction bases not matched to a gene: 10. CDR3 amino acids: CSASRRGQGLYEQYF. The CDR3 DNA follows: TGCAGTGCTAGTCGTAGGGGACAGGGTTTGTACGAGCAGTACTTC.

This chain links TRBV28 with TRBJ1-1, with a tentative D call TRBD1 (6 bases). The V end was cut by 4 bases, the J end by 4 bases, with 10 bases between. This CDR3 comprises 13 residues. Germline V gene data show CDR1 as MDHEN and CDR2 as SYDVKM. In DNA, the CDR3 is TGTGCCAGCAGTTCCCAGGGGCTCACTGAAGCTTTCTTT. The encoded protein is CASSSQGLTEAFF.

The rearrangement uses TRBV28 and TRBJ1-2, with a possible D match to TRBD1 (6 bases). CDR1 and CDR2 from the germline V gene are MDHEN and SYDVKM. V lost 2 bases and J 6 bases, leaving 13 bases between the germline ends. CDR3 length: 14 residues. The DNA of the CDR3 is TGTGCCAGCAGTTTAAGGCTGACAGGCGATGGCTACACCTTC. This sequence encodes CASSLRLTGDGYTF.

This CDR3 reads CASHVEGQNTEAFF. The CDR3 coding sequence is TGTGCCAGCCACGTGGAGGGCCAGAACACTGAAGCTTTCTTT. The chain combines TRBV6-6 with TRBJ1-1; D unresolved. The CDR3 sequence is 14 residues long. Trimming took off 8 bases at V and 1 base at J, with 14 bases between the two ends. The germline CDR1 and CDR2 sequences are MNHNY and SVGAGI (reference sequence).

The chain has TRBV19 and TRBJ2-2; a weak D match, TRBD1 (6 bases). Trimming shortened V by 3 bases and J by 2 bases, and 10 bases separated the two germline ends. The CDR3 extends over 15 amino acids. Germline CDR1 is LNHDA and CDR2 is SQIVND (reference sequence). CDR3 loop: CASSILGANTGELFF. The CDR3 DNA sequence: TGTGCCAGTAGTATTCTGGGGGCCAACACCGGGGAGCTGTTTTTT. The whole variable domain, remainder taken from reference TRBV19 and TRBJ2-2, is DGGITQSPKYLFRKEGQNVTLSCEQNLNHDAMYWYRQDPGQGLRLIYYSQIVNDFQKGDIAEGYSVSREKKESFPLTVTSAQKNPTAFYLCASSILGANTGELFFGEGSRLTVL.

The chain is built from TRBV11-2 and TRBJ2-1, with 7 bases matching TRBD2. There are 13 residues in the CDR3. Germline CDR1 reads SGHAT; CDR2 reads FQNNGV. V lost 6 bases to trimming and J lost 5 bases; unmatched junction nucleotides: 4. The CDR3 spells CASRALADNEQFF. The CDR3 nucleotides read TGTGCCAGCAGGGCCCTAGCGGACAATGAGCAGTTCTTC.

This clone was found a few times. This sequence joins TRBV6-5 and TRBJ2-2; D is undetermined. V lost 10 bases and J lost 1, with 13 bases in between. The CDR3 has 14 residues. Germline V gene data show CDR1 as MNHEY and CDR2 as SVGAGI. The CDR3 DNA reads as TGTGCCACCAAGTCACGGAGGAACACCGGGGAGCTGTTTTTT. This encodes CATKSRRNTGELFF.

V and J are TRBV30 and TRBJ2-3, with D maybe TRBD1 (5 bases). V was clipped by 2 bases and J by 2 bases, with 14 bases between them. Germline-derived CDR1 and CDR2 are GTSNPN and SVGIG (reference sequence). The CDR3 length is 15 residues. The CDR3 spells CAWSRQGYSTDTQYF. Here the CDR3 DNA reads TGTGCCTGGAGTCGGCAGGGCTACTCCACAGATACGCAGTATTTT.

The rearrangement joins TRBV19 to TRBJ1-5; TRBD1 is a possible D gene (6 bases). V lost 3 bases, J lost 2 bases, and 14 bases lay in between. CDR3 length: 16 amino acids. Germline lookup yields CDR1 LNHDA and CDR2 SQIVND (reference sequence). The CDR3, as DNA: TGTGCCAGTAGTATCGCAGGGGCGCGGGGCAATCAGCCCCAGCATTTT. The encoded protein is CASSIAGARGNQPQHF.

This chain connects TRBV18 to TRBJ2-3; 9 bases line up with TRBD1. Losses at the gene ends were 4 bases for V and 6 bases for J; bases not matched to a gene: 17. The CDR3 loop spans 18 amino acids. Germline-derived CDR1 and CDR2 are KGHSH and LQKENI. The DNA of the CDR3 is TGTGCCAGCTCACGACCCGGTGCCCGGGACAGGGTCCGGGATACGCAGTATTTT. Translating it yields CASSRPGARDRVRDTQYF.

The rearrangement uses TRBV7-2 and TRBJ2-3; TRBD1 might be the D (6 bases). CDR3 length: 16 amino acids. In germline, CDR1 is SGHTA, CDR2 FQGNSA. The V and J ends lost 0 bases and 0 bases respectively, with 10 bases between them. In DNA, the CDR3 is TGTGCCAGCAGCTTAGCTGCGACAGGCAGCACAGATACGCAGTATTTT. Residues: CASSLAATGSTDTQYF.

The rearrangement joins TRBV7-7 to TRBJ2-5; possibly TRBD2 for D (6 bases). V shed 4 bases and J shed 9 bases, with 18 bases lying between them. Germline CDR1 SSHAT, CDR2 FNYEAQ (reference sequence). The CDR3 has 14 residues. Written as DNA, the CDR3 is TGTGCCAGCAGCTCCCGCGCTGGGGAGGTGGCCCAGTACTTC. This gives the protein CASSSRAGEVAQYF.

J is TRBJ2-2 and V is TRBV5-1, with D perhaps matching TRBD1 (6 bases). This CDR3 is 16 amino acids long. Germline CDR1 reads SGHRS; CDR2 reads YFSETQ. Trimming cost V 4 bases and J 6 bases, with 19 bases left between them. CDR3 protein: CASSLGGGLRPGELFF. The CDR3 DNA sequence: TGCGCCAGCAGCCTCGGTGGGGGCTTGAGGCCCGGGGAGCTGTTTTTT.

The rearrangement joins TRBV7-2 to TRBJ1-1, with a tentative D call TRBD1 (6 bases). Trimming removed 2 bases from V and 4 bases from J, with 11 bases in between. The germline CDR1 and CDR2 sequences are SGHTA and FQGNSA. The length of the CDR3 is 14 residues. This chain's CDR3 is CASSLQGGITEAFF. DNA for the CDR3: TGTGCCAGCAGCTTACAAGGGGGAATCACTGAAGCTTTCTTT.

DNA for the CDR3: TGCGCCAGCAGCCTGGGACAGAAAAATGAAAAACTGTTTTTT. Amino acid sequence: CASSLGQKNEKLFF. The chain carries TRBV5-1 and TRBJ1-4; TRBD1 aligns across 7 bases. V lost 4 bases, J lost 5 bases, and 5 bases stayed unmatched. The CDR3 totals 14 residues. CDR1 and CDR2 (germline): SGHRS, YFSETQ.

The chain uses TRBV5-6 and TRBJ1-5; D is perhaps TRBD1 (6 bases). The CDR3 runs to 15 residues. Trimming removed 2 bases at V and 3 bases at J, with 12 bases between. Germline CDR1 SGHDT, CDR2 YYEEEE. Here the CDR3 reads CASSLGQLYNQPQHF. CDR3 sequence (DNA): TGTGCCAGCAGCTTAGGACAGCTCTACAATCAGCCCCAGCATTTT.

The chain employs TRBV27 and TRBJ2-7; TRBD2 agrees at 7 bases. The trim removed 6 bases at V and 6 bases at J, leaving 14 bases unmatched. CDR1 and CDR2 from the germline V gene are MNHEY and SMNVEV (reference sequence). This CDR3 spans 15 amino acids. The CDR3 nucleotides read TGTGCCAGCAGCTCGCCGGGAGCGGGGTTAGTCGAGCAGTACTTC. This encodes CASSSPGAGLVEQYF.

The chain carries TRBV7-7 and TRBJ1-1; D is ambiguous. Trimming pared 3 bases from V and 1 base from J, leaving 6 bases between. The CDR3 is 13 residues long. Germline V CDR1 and CDR2: SSHAT, FNYEAQ (reference sequence). The CDR3 sequence: CASSFRGNTEAFF. The CDR3 coding sequence is TGTGCCAGCAGCTTTCGAGGGAACACTGAAGCTTTCTTT.

This rearrangement joins TRBV5-1 to TRBJ1-4; 8 bases fit TRBD1. The germline V gene encodes CDR1 SGHRS and CDR2 YFSETQ. The CDR3 is 14 residues long. The junction had 5 bases not matched to a gene; V was cut back by 3 bases and J by 7 bases. CDR3 loop: CASSSDRVGEKLFF. The CDR3 DNA follows: TGCGCCAGCAGCTCGGACAGGGTGGGTGAAAAACTGTTTTTT.

A remark on this clone: A read error may produce the germline difference seen at one junction end. The chain has TRBV7-2 and TRBJ2-6; the D gene is possibly TRBD1 (5 bases). The CDR3 covers 15 residues. Germline V gene lookup returns CDR1 SGHTA and CDR2 FQGNSA. CDR3: CASRLVSGLDNVLTF. In nucleotides, the CDR3 is TGTGCCAGCAGATTAGTATCAGGGTTGGACAACGTCCTGACTTTC.

There are a few counts of this clone. The chain has TRBV2 and TRBJ1-5; 8 bases align to TRBD1. J was trimmed by 7 bases and V by 2 bases; bases with no gene match: 4. The V gene's germline CDR1 is SNHLY and CDR2 FYNNEI. CDR3 size: 14 residues. This chain's CDR3 is CASSERTGRQPQHF. The CDR3 coding sequence is TGTGCCAGCAGTGAAAGGACAGGGAGGCAGCCCCAGCATTTT.

CDR3 nucleotide sequence: TGTGCCAGCAGCTTGTTTTTTCAGAGGGCCACAGAAGCTTTCTTT. Translation: CASSLFFQRATEAFF. The chain combines TRBV5-5 with TRBJ1-1, with D uncertain. The CDR3 consists of 15 residues. V shed 1 base and J shed 8 bases, with 18 bases lying between them. Germline CDR1 and CDR2: SGHKS and YYEKEE (reference sequence). Drawing the rest from reference TRBV5-5 and TRBJ1-1, the complete variable domain is DAGVTQSPTHLIKTRGQQVTLRCSPISGHKSVSWYQQVLGQGPQFIFQYYEKEERGRGNFPDRFSARQFPNYSSELNVNALLLGDSALYLCASSLFFQRATEAFFGQGTRLTVV.

The chain combines TRBV28 with TRBJ2-7; D might be TRBD2 (6 bases). The CDR3 has 14 residues. V gave up 5 bases and J gave up 6 bases, with 17 bases separating them. CDR1 is MDHEN and CDR2 is SYDVKM in the germline V gene. The CDR3 nucleotides are TGTGCCAGCAGTCAAACTAGCTTCGGGGGCGAGCAGTACTTC. It is translated as CASSQTSFGGEQYF.

The chain recombines TRBV14 with TRBJ2-5, with 10 bases that match TRBD1. The CDR3 has 15 amino acids. After removal of 3 bases from V and 4 bases from J, the junction contained 5 bases not matched to a gene. Germline values: CDR1 SGHDN, CDR2 FVKESK. CDR3 coding DNA: TGTGCCAGCAGCCAGGACAGGGGGTCCGGAGAGACCCAGTACTTC. Translating gives CASSQDRGSGETQYF.

In its sample, this clone was seen a few times. This chain links TRBV6-6 with TRBJ1-2; D might be TRBD1 (6 bases). Deletions cut 6 bases from V and 9 bases from J, with 23 bases between. CDR1 is MNHNY, CDR2 SVGAGI, per germline (reference sequence). The CDR3 has 15 amino acids. As DNA, the CDR3 is TGTGCCAGCAGACCCCGACAGGACCGCCCAAGTCGCTACACCTTC. The encoded protein is CASRPRQDRPSRYTF.

The rearrangement joins TRBV4-1 to TRBJ1-2; D uncertain. The CDR3 spans 17 residues. Deletions cut 1 base from V and 1 base from J, with 16 bases between. The germline CDR1 and CDR2 sequences are MGHRA and YSYEKL. In DNA form, the CDR3 reads TGCGCCAGCAGCCAAGCCCCTTCGGCAGGTAGTAACTATGGCTACACCTTC. Amino acids: CASSQAPSAGSNYGYTF.